This T cell receptor (beta chain) comes out of a study of blood T cell repertoires in COVID-19. Study summary: Whether acute or convalescent, the COVID-19 samples came from the United States, Italy and Spain.

The CDR3 runs 11 residues. Trimming shortened V by 7 bases and J by 2 bases, and 5 bases separated the two germline ends. Germline lookup yields CDR1 SNHLY and CDR2 FYNNEI. The method was immunoSEQ multiplex PCR; TCRdb's version includes in-frame clones alone and lacks a portion of them. Of some 120,000 clones in the sample, around 82% were seen once. This rearrangement joins TRBV2 to TRBJ1-2, with D unresolved. The sample consisted of peripheral blood. The clonotype was recovered from an elderly man with active or convalescent COVID-19. The CDR3 nucleotides read TGTGCCAGCACCCAGAACTATGGCTACACCTTC. This translates into CASTQNYGYTF.